Presented here are 3 T cell receptor beta chains from one specimen sequenced in a study of human T cells and chemical hapten exposure. TCRdb itself ran the RACE reads through MiXCR, one entry per CDR3 protein. The sample records approximately 74,000 distinct CDR3 sequences, about 32% being singletons. The time point was: patch test 1, 2 weeks after DPC sensitization. Specified treatment: therapeutic diphenylcyclopropenone sensitization with weekly scalp DPC. Sequencing used whole blood, obtained in connection with sensitization to the hapten diphenylcyclopropenone (DPC). The source of these receptors is a middle-aged man with alopecia areata. Some clones in this sample may be carry-over from other donors' samples.

The table lists this clonotype with a few counts. The chain is built from TRBV5-1 and TRBJ1-6; D call uncertain. The germline gives CDR1 SGHRS, CDR2 YFSETQ. The CDR3 sequence is 12 residues long. Trimming left V 5 bases short and J 7 bases short, with 7 bases between. The CDR3 nucleotides are TGCGCCAGCAGGCTGGACAATTCACCCCTCCACTTT. Its protein is CASRLDNSPLHF.

This clonotype was picked up a small number of times. The chain links TRBV4-3 to TRBJ1-1; TRBD1 aligns across 9 bases. CDR3 length: 15 residues. The trim removed 0 bases at V and 4 bases at J, leaving 3 bases unmatched. Germline values: CDR1 LGHNA, CDR2 YSLEER. The CDR3 spells CASSQDRTGATEAFF. In DNA form, the CDR3 reads TGCGCCAGCAGCCAAGATCGGACAGGGGCCACTGAAGCTTTCTTT.

This clonotype turned up a few times. The V call is TRBV10-2, the J call TRBJ2-3; 7 bases match TRBD2. The trim removed 7 bases at V and 2 bases at J, leaving 6 bases unmatched. The germline V gene has CDR1 WSHSY and CDR2 SAAADI. The CDR3 is 14 amino acids. The CDR3 DNA follows: TGCGCCAGCACAGGAGCGGGGATCACAGATACGCAGTATTTT. Its translation is CASTGAGITDTQYF.